This T cell receptor beta chain was identified during a study of T cell repertoires in cytomegalovirus infection. Looking at the study overall: Researchers turned to recently identified HLA-C-restricted CMV epitopes as well as well-studied HLA-B-restricted ones. Indicated by public TCR beta signatures were CMV infection and matching HLA type. Findings and limits, study-wide: Cumulative frequency of public TCR beta families picked out carriers of CMV plus the relevant HLA. CMV-specific TCR beta clonotypes restricted by HLA-C were the ones dominating the ex vivo response.

Germline CDR1 reads MDHEN; CDR2 reads SYDVKM. CDR3 length: 16 residues. V lost 1 base, J lost 1 base, and 13 bases lay in between. In its sample, this clonotype was seen a few times. What it recognizes is unknown. Via MiXCR, TCRdb re-called the reads, giving one row per CDR3 protein. The sample yields some 480,000 distinct CDR3 sequences, roughly 34% seen once. The sample here was cultured PBMCs, taken from culture after CMV antigen stimulation. This clonotype was obtained from a human donor in good health (CMV status not recorded). Some clones in this sample may be carry-over from other donors' samples. This chain joins TRBV28 and TRBJ1-1, with TRBD1 as a possible D gene (6 bases). The CDR3 DNA is TGTGCCAGCAGTTTATCGCAGGGGCTCGGGAACACTGAAGCTTTCTTT. Translated: CASSLSQGLGNTEAFF.